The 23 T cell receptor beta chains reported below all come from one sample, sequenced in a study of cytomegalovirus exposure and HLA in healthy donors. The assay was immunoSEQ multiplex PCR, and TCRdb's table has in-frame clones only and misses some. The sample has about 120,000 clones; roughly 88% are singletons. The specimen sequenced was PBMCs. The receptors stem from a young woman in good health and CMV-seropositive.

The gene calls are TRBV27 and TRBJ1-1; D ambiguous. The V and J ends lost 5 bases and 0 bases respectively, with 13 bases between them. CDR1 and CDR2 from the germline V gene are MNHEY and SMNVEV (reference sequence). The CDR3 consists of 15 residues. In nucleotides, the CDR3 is TGTGCCAGCAGTCCCGGAGATGGTGTGAACACTGAAGCTTTCTTT. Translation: CASSPGDGVNTEAFF.

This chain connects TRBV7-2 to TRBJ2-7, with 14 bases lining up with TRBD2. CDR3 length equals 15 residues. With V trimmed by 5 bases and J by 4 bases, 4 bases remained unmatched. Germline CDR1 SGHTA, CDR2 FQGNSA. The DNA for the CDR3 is TGTGCCAGCAGCCTGACTAGCGGGAGGGGATACGAGCAGTACTTC. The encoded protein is CASSLTSGRGYEQYF.

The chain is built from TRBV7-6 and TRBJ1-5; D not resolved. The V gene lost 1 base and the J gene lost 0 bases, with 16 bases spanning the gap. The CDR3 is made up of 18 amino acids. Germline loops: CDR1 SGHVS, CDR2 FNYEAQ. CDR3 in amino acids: CASSLEVPGTYSNQPQHF. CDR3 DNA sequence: TGTGCCAGCAGCTTAGAGGTTCCAGGAACTTATAGCAATCAGCCCCAGCATTTT.

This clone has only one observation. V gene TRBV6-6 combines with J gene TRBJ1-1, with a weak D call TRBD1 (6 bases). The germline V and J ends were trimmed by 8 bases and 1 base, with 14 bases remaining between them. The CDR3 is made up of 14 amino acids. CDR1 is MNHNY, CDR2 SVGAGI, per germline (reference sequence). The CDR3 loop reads CASLKGGANTEAFF. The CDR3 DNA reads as TGTGCCAGCCTCAAGGGGGGGGCGAACACTGAAGCTTTCTTT.

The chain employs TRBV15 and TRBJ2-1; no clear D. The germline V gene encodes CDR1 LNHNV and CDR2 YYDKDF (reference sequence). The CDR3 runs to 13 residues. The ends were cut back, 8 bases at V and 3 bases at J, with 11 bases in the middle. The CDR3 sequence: CATAQANYNEQFF. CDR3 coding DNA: TGTGCCACCGCTCAGGCAAACTACAATGAGCAGTTCTTC.

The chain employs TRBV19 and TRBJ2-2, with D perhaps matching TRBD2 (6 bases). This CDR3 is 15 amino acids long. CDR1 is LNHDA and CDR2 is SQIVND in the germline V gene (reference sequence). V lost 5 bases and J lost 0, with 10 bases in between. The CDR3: CASSSGAANTGELFF. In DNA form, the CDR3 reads TGTGCCAGTAGTTCGGGAGCAGCGAACACCGGGGAGCTGTTTTTT. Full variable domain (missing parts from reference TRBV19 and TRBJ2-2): DGGITQSPKYLFRKEGQNVTLSCEQNLNHDAMYWYRQDPGQGLRLIYYSQIVNDFQKGDIAEGYSVSREKKESFPLTVTSAQKNPTAFYLCASSSGAANTGELFFGEGSRLTVL.

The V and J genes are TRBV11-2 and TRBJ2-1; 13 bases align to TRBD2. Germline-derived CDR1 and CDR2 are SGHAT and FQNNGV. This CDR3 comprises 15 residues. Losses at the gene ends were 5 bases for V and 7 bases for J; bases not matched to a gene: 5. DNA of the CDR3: TGTGCCAGCAGCCTCAGGACTAGCGGGAGTAATGAGCAGTTCTTC. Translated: CASSLRTSGSNEQFF. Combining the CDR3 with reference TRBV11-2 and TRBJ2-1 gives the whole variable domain EAGVAQSPRYKIIEKRQSVAFWCNPISGHATLYWYQQILGQGPKLLIQFQNNGVVDDSQLPKDRFSAERLKGVDSTLKIQPAKLEDSAVYLCASSLRTSGSNEQFFGPGTRLTVL.

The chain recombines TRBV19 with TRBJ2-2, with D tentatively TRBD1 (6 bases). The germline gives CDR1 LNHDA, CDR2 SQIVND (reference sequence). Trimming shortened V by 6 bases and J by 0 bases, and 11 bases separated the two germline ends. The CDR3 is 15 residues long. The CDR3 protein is CASSRQETNTGELFF. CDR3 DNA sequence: TGTGCCAGTAGCCGACAGGAAACGAACACCGGGGAGCTGTTTTTT.

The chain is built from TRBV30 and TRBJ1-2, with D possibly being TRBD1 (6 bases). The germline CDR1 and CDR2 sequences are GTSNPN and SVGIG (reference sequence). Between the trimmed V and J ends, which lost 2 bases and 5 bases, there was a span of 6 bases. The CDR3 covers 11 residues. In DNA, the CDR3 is TGTGCCTGGAGTAGGGGGTATGGCTACACCTTC. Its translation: CAWSRGYGYTF.

The CDR3 loop is CASSLWSFSGGDETQYF. DNA for the CDR3: TGTGCCAGCAGCTTATGGTCATTTTCGGGGGGCGATGAGACCCAGTACTTC. This chain uses TRBV11-3 with TRBJ2-5; perhaps TRBD2 as D (7 bases). Germline-derived CDR1 and CDR2 are SGHNT and YENEEA. V was trimmed by 2 bases and J by 5 bases, leaving 21 bases between them. The CDR3 extends over 17 amino acids.

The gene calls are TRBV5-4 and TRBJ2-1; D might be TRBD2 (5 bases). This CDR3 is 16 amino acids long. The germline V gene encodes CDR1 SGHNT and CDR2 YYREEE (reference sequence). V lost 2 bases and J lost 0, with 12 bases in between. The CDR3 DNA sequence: TGTGCCAGCAGCTTCTATACGGGGAGCTCCTACAATGAGCAGTTCTTC. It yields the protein CASSFYTGSSYNEQFF.

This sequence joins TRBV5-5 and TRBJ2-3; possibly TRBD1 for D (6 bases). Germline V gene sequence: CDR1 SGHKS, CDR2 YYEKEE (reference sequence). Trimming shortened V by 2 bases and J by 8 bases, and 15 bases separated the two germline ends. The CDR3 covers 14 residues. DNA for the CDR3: TGTGCCAGCAGCTTCGTGGACAGAAGCTTTACGCAGTATTTT. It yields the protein CASSFVDRSFTQYF.

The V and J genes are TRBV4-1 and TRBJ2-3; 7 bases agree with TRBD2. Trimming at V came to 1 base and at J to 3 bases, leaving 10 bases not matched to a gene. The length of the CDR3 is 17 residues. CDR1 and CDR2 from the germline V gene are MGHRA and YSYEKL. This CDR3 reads CASSQVGPAGLTDTQYF. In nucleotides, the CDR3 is TGCGCCAGCAGCCAAGTGGGACCAGCGGGGCTTACAGATACGCAGTATTTT.

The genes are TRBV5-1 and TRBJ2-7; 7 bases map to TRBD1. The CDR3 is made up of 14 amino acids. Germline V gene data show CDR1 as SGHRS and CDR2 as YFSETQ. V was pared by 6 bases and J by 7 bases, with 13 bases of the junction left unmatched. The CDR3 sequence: CASKAADRPLEQYF. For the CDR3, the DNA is TGCGCCAGCAAAGCTGCGGACAGGCCCTTGGAGCAGTACTTC. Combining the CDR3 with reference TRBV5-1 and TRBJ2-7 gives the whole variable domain KAGVTQTPRYLIKTRGQQVTLSCSPISGHRSVSWYQQTPGQGLQFLFEYFSETQRNKGNFPGRFSGRQFSNSRSEMNVSTLELGDSALYLCASKAADRPLEQYFGPGTRLTVT.

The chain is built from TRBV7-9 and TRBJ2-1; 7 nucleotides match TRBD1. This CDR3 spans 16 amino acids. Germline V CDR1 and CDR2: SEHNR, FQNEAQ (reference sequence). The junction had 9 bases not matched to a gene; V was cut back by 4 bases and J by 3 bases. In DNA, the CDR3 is TGTGCCAGCAGCTCAAAGGGACAGATTTACTACAATGAGCAGTTCTTC. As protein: CASSSKGQIYYNEQFF.

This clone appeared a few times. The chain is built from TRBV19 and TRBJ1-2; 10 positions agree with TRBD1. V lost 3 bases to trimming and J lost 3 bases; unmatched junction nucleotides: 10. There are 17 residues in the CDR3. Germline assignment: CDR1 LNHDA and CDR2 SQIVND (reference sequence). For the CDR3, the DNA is TGTGCCAGTAGTATGTCCGGAGGGACAGGGGCAGACTATGGCTACACCTTC. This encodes CASSMSGGTGADYGYTF. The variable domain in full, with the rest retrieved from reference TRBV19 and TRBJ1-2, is DGGITQSPKYLFRKEGQNVTLSCEQNLNHDAMYWYRQDPGQGLRLIYYSQIVNDFQKGDIAEGYSVSREKKESFPLTVTSAQKNPTAFYLCASSMSGGTGADYGYTFGSGTRLTVV.

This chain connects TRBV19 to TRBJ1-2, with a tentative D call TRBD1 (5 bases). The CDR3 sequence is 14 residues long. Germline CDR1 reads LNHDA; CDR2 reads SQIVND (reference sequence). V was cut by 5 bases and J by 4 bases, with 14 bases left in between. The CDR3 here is CASSASRQSYGYTF. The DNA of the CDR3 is TGTGCCAGTAGTGCAAGTCGACAGAGCTATGGCTACACCTTC.

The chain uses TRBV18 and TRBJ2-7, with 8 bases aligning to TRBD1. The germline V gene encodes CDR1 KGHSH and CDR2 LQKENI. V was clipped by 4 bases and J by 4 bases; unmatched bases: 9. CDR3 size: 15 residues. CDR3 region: CASSQVPQGEYEQYF. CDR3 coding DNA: TGTGCCAGCTCACAAGTGCCACAGGGGGAGTACGAGCAGTACTTC.

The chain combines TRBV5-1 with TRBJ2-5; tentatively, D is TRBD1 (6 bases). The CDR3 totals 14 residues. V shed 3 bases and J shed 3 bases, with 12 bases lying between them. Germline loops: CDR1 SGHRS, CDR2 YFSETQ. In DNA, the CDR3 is TGCGCCAGCAGCTCCCAGGGGCGGGAAGAGACCCAGTACTTC. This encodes CASSSQGREETQYF.

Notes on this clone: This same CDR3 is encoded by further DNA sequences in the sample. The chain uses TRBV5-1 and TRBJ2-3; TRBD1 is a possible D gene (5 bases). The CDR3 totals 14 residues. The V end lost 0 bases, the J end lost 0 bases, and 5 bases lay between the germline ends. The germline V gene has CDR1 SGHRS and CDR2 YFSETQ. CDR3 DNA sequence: TGCGCCAGCAGCTTGGGACAGAGCACAGATACGCAGTATTTT. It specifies CASSLGQSTDTQYF. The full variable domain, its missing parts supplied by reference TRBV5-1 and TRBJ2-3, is KAGVTQTPRYLIKTRGQQVTLSCSPISGHRSVSWYQQTPGQGLQFLFEYFSETQRNKGNFPGRFSGRQFSNSRSEMNVSTLELGDSALYLCASSLGQSTDTQYFGPGTRLTVL.

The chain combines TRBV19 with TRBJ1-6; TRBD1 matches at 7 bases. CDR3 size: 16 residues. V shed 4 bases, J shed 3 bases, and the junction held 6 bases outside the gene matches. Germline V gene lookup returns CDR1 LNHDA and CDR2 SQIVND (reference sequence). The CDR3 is CASSTRDRGYNSPLHF. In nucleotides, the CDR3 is TGTGCCAGTAGTACCCGGGACAGAGGCTATAATTCACCCCTCCACTTT. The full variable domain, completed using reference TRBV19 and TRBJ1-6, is DGGITQSPKYLFRKEGQNVTLSCEQNLNHDAMYWYRQDPGQGLRLIYYSQIVNDFQKGDIAEGYSVSREKKESFPLTVTSAQKNPTAFYLCASSTRDRGYNSPLHFGNGTRLTVT.

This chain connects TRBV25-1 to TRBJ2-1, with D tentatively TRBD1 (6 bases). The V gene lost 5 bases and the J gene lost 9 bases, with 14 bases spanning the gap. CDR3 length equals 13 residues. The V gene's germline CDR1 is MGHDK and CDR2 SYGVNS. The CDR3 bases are TGTGCCAGCAGTAAGGGACAACCAAGTGAGCAGTTCTTC. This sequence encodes CASSKGQPSEQFF.

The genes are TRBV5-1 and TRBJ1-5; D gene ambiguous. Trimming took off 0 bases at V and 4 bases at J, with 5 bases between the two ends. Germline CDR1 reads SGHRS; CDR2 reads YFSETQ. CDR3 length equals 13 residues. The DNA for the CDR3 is TGCGCCAGCAGCTTGGGGCCTAATCAGCCCCAGCATTTT. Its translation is CASSLGPNQPQHF.